This TCR beta chain was sequenced during a study of cytomegalovirus exposure and HLA in healthy donors. As to this clone: One junction end disagrees with the germline gene, perhaps due to a read error.

This PCR relied on a set of 60 Vbeta primers and 13 Jbeta primers. Profiling relied on immunoSEQ multiplex PCR, and the TCRdb table lists in-frame clones only, not all of them. The data hold about 120,000 clones, with roughly 82% observed a single time. The CDR3 is 20 amino acids. Germline V gene lookup returns CDR1 MNHEY and CDR2 SMNVEV (reference sequence). The TCR comes from a man between 18 and 29 years old in good health and CMV-seropositive. The sample was PBMCs. This sequence joins TRBV27 and TRBJ2-6; TRBD2 matches 7 bases. For the CDR3, the DNA is TGTGCCAGCAGTTTGCGGATGGCAGGGAGGGTCGGAACTGGGGCCAACGGCCTGACTTTC. Its protein product is CASSLRMAGRVGTGANGLTF. The entire variable domain, with the rest obtained from reference TRBV27 and TRBJ2-6, is as follows: EAQVTQNPRYLITVTGKKLTVTCSQNMNHEYMSWYRQDPGLGLRQIYYSMNVEVTDKGDVPEGYKVSRKEKRNFPLILESPSPNQTSLYFCASSLRMAGRVGTGANGLTFGAGSRLTVL.